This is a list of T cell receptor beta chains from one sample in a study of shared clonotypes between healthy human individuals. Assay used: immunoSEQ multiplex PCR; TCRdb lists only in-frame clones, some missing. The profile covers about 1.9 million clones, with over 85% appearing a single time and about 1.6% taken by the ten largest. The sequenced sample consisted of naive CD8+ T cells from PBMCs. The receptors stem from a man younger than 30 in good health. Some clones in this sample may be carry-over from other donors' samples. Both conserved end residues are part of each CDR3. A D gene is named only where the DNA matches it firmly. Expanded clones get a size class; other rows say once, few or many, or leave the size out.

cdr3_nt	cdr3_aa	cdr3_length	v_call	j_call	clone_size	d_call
TGTGCCAGCAGTTTAGGCGTCAGGGGAACCTACGAGCAGTACTTC	CASSLGVRGTYEQYF	15	TRBV27	TRBJ2-7	.	.
TGTGCCAGCAGCTTCGAGGGGTGGGGGAGCTCCTACAATGAGCAGTTCTTC	CASSFEGWGSSYNEQFF	17	TRBV7-9	TRBJ2-1	.	.
TGTGCCAGCAGCGTAGGGGGTAGCGGGATGAATGAGCAGTTCTTC	CASSVGGSGMNEQFF	15	TRBV9	TRBJ2-1	.	TRBD2
TGTGCCAGCAGCCCCAGGGGGGGCTTAGGCGCTGAAGCTTTCTTT	CASSPRGGLGAEAFF	15	TRBV9	TRBJ1-1	.	TRBD1
TGCGCCAGCACCACCGGAACGACCTTGACCACTGAAGCTTTCTTT	CASTTGTTLTTEAFF	15	TRBV4-1	TRBJ1-1	.	.
TGCGCCAGCAGCCAGGCCACCCTAGGGGAGACCCAGTACTTC	CASSQATLGETQYF	14	TRBV4-3	TRBJ2-5	.	.
TGTGCCAGCAGCTTTTCGGGAGGAACCTACGAGCAGTACTTC	CASSFSGGTYEQYF	14	TRBV13	TRBJ2-7	once	TRBD2
TGTGCCAGCAGTTACTGGGGACAGGTCCCCAATGAGCAGTTCTTC	CASSYWGQVPNEQFF	15	TRBV6-5	TRBJ2-1	once	TRBD1
TGTGCCAGCACCCGTCGAGGGGCTGCTAATGAAAAACTGTTTTTT	CASTRRGAANEKLFF	15	TRBV6-5	TRBJ1-4	.	.
TGTGCCAGCTCCCCGCTTTTAACAGGGGACAATCAGCCCCAGCATTTT	CASSPLLTGDNQPQHF	16	TRBV11-2	TRBJ1-5	.	TRBD1
TGTGCCATCATGGGTAGCGGGAGTACAGATACGCAGTATTTT	CAIMGSGSTDTQYF	14	TRBV10-3	TRBJ2-3	.	TRBD2
TGTGCCAGCAGCTTACGGATTTCGCGAGAGACCCAGTACTTC	CASSLRISRETQYF	14	TRBV7-8	TRBJ2-5	.	.
TGCGCCAGCAGCCAAGAGGGGGCGCGCACTGAAGCTTTCTTT	CASSQEGARTEAFF	14	TRBV4-1	TRBJ1-1	few	.
TGTGCCAGCAGTTCCCGTGCGGGTGAGCAGTTCTTC	CASSSRAGEQFF	12	TRBV28	TRBJ2-1	.	.
TGTGCCAGTAGTATACTGGGCAGGGCCGGGGACGAGCAGTACTTC	CASSILGRAGDEQYF	15	TRBV19	TRBJ2-7	.	.
TGTGCCAGCAGCGTTACCGGGGGGCTGAACACTGAAGCTTTCTTT	CASSVTGGLNTEAFF	15	TRBV9	TRBJ1-1	.	.
TGTGCCAGCAGCTCCGATAGTAATGGCTACACCTTC	CASSSDSNGYTF	12	TRBV7-8	TRBJ1-2	.	.
TGTGCCAGCAGTGTAACCTGGACTAGCGGGCGTGGTAATGAGCAGTTCTTC	CASSVTWTSGRGNEQFF	17	TRBV28	TRBJ2-1	.	TRBD2
TGTGCCAGCAGTTTTGGGACAGGGGTTTCACCCCTCCACTTT	CASSFGTGVSPLHF	14	TRBV6-5	TRBJ1-6	once	TRBD1
TGCAGCGGACGGGCAGACTATGGCTACACCTTC	CSGRADYGYTF	11	TRBV29-1	TRBJ1-2	.	.
TGTGCCAGCAGTTACGGGCACGCGAACACTGAAGCTTTCTTT	CASSYGHANTEAFF	14	TRBV6-5	TRBJ1-1	.	.
TGCGCCAGCAGAGCAACAGGGGCCGGCGAGCAGTACTTC	CASRATGAGEQYF	13	TRBV10-2	TRBJ2-7	once	TRBD1
TGTGCCAGCAGCTTAGGCAGGGGGCCTGGAAACACCATATATTTT	CASSLGRGPGNTIYF	15	TRBV7-8	TRBJ1-3	.	TRBD1
TGTGCCATCAGGATGAACACCGGGGAGCTGTTTTTT	CAIRMNTGELFF	12	TRBV10-3	TRBJ2-2	.	.
TGTGCCAGCAGTTTACCAATGTCCTTAAGCGGGACCTCCTACGAGCAGTACTTC	CASSLPMSLSGTSYEQYF	18	TRBV27	TRBJ2-7	.	TRBD2
TGTGCCAGCTTTCCTGGGGGAAACACCATATATTTT	CASFPGGNTIYF	12	TRBV7-9	TRBJ1-3	once	.
TGTGCCAGCAGCCCCAGGCTGGTGAACACTGAAGCTTTCTTT	CASSPRLVNTEAFF	14	TRBV9	TRBJ1-1	once	.
TGTGCCAGCAGTTCCCCCACATTTTCACTCAACTATGGCTACACCTTC	CASSSPTFSLNYGYTF	16	TRBV28	TRBJ1-2	.	.
TGTGCCAGCAGCTCACGGGAGCCGGGACCGACGGCCCCCTACGAGCAGTACTTC	CASSSREPGPTAPYEQYF	18	TRBV11-2	TRBJ2-7	.	.
TGTGCCAGCAGCCTGAGGAGGGTGGACAAAAACATTCAGTACTTC	CASSLRRVDKNIQYF	15	TRBV27	TRBJ2-4	.	.
TGCAGCGTTGGGACAGGGGGTTTTCCCTACGAGCAGTACTTC	CSVGTGGFPYEQYF	14	TRBV29-1	TRBJ2-7	.	TRBD1
TGTGCCAGCAGCCAAGCAGGCGGGACTGGGGCCAACGTCCTGACTTTC	CASSQAGGTGANVLTF	16	TRBV4-2	TRBJ2-6	.	.
TGTGCCAGTACCTCCTCGGGGTACGAAGGTGCAGATACGCAGTATTTT	CASTSSGYEGADTQYF	16	TRBV19	TRBJ2-3	.	.
TGCGCCAGCAGCCAACGGACTAGCCTGAACACCGGGGAGCTGTTTTTT	CASSQRTSLNTGELFF	16	TRBV4-1	TRBJ2-2	.	TRBD2
TGCGCCAGCAGCCAAGCATGGCCTAGCGGATACAATGAGCAGTTCTTC	CASSQAWPSGYNEQFF	16	TRBV4-3	TRBJ2-1	.	TRBD2
TGTGCCAGCAGTTTATCGGTCACAGATCCCTACGAGCAGTACTTC	CASSLSVTDPYEQYF	15	TRBV27	TRBJ2-7	once	.
TGTGCCAGCAGCTTAGTTAGCGTAAATACCTACGAGCAGTACTTC	CASSLVSVNTYEQYF	15	TRBV11-2	TRBJ2-7	.	.
TGTGCCAGCAGCCAAGAATCGGACACTAGCAATCAGCCCCAGCATTTT	CASSQESDTSNQPQHF	16	TRBV4-2	TRBJ1-5	.	.
TGTGCCAGCAGTTCAATGACGGACCTTGGACCCTTGCATACGCAGTATTTT	CASSSMTDLGPLHTQYF	17	TRBV27	TRBJ2-3	.	.